These 21 T cell receptor beta chains share one sample of origin, sequenced in a study of T cell responses to AZD1222 COVID-19 vaccine. Libraries were prepared by immunoSEQ multiplex PCR; TCRdb keeps only in-frame clonotypes and omits some of them. The data contain tens of thousands of clones, 88% of them singletons. The material sequenced was peripheral blood, taken on day 0 of AZD1222 vaccination. The receptors originated from an adult in good health.

The chain combines TRBV3-1 (or the pseudogene TRBV3-2) with TRBJ2-7, with a weak D call TRBD2 (7 bases). Deletions cut 4 bases from V and 2 bases from J, with 12 bases between. The length of the CDR3 is 14 residues. Germline CDR1 LGHDT, CDR2 YNNKEL (reference sequence). The chain's CDR3 is CASSREGGAYEQYF. The CDR3 nucleotides read TGTGCCAGCAGCCGAGAGGGGGGGGCCTACGAGCAGTACTTC.

The chain is built from TRBV6-9 and TRBJ2-7; 12 positions match TRBD2. The CDR3 has 15 residues. Trimming cost V 5 bases and J 2 bases; bases outside gene matches: 4. CDR1 MNHGY and CDR2 SVAAGI come from the germline V gene. CDR3 region: CASSQGLAGTYEQYF. The CDR3 DNA reads as TGTGCCAGCAGTCAGGGACTAGCGGGTACCTACGAGCAGTACTTC.

The V call is TRBV25-1, the J call TRBJ2-3; TRBD2 is a possible D gene (6 bases). The V and J ends lost 3 bases and 2 bases respectively, with 12 bases between them. Germline CDR1 and CDR2: MGHDK and SYGVNS. The CDR3 has 15 amino acids. The CDR3: CASSEWRVNTDTQYF. CDR3 nucleotides: TGTGCCAGCAGTGAGTGGAGGGTTAACACAGATACGCAGTATTTT.

The chain combines TRBV20-1 with TRBJ2-1; 8 nucleotides line up with TRBD2. This CDR3 spans 15 amino acids. V trimming: 3 bases; J trimming: 0 bases; junction bases outside the gene matches: 4. CDR1 and CDR2 from the germline V gene are DFQATT and SNEGSKA (reference sequence). The CDR3 here is CSASPGTSSYNEQFF. The CDR3 DNA reads as TGCAGTGCTAGTCCCGGGACTAGCTCCTACAATGAGCAGTTCTTC.

The V and J genes are TRBV29-1 and TRBJ2-7; 7 nucleotides match TRBD2. The CDR3 covers 15 residues. The ends lost 2 bases at V and 7 bases at J; junction bases unmatched: 14. Germline-derived CDR1 and CDR2 are SQVTM and ANQGSEA. DNA for the CDR3: TGCAGCGTTGAACCTCCGGGGGGACTCCTTGAGGAGCAGTACTTC. Its protein product is CSVEPPGGLLEEQYF.

As for this clone: It is unclear where the CDR3 begins or ends on the DNA, so no DNA is shown, and the CDR3 is as TCRdb lists it. The rearrangement uses TRBV4-1 and TRBJ2-3; the table gives TRBD1 as D, unverified against the DNA. 17 amino acids form the CDR3, both terminal residues included. Looked up from germline, CDR1 is MGHRA and CDR2 is YSYEKL. CDR3 region: CASSRFGPGQGTDTQYF.

The chain carries TRBV30 and TRBJ1-2; D is ambiguous. V lost 1 base and J lost 3, with 3 bases in between. The germline CDR1 and CDR2 sequences are GTSNPN and SVGIG (reference sequence). The CDR3 has 11 residues. The CDR3 DNA follows: TGTGCCTGGAGTGGACACTATGGCTACACCTTC. Translation gives CAWSGHYGYTF.

The V call is TRBV7-8, the J call TRBJ2-7, with D hard to call. The V and J ends lost 2 bases and 0 bases respectively, with 8 bases between them. The CDR3 covers 14 residues. CDR1 is SGHVS, CDR2 FQNEAQ, per germline. The CDR3 reads CASSLFADSYEQYF. CDR3 coding DNA: TGTGCCAGCAGCTTATTTGCCGACTCCTACGAGCAGTACTTC.

This chain links TRBV11-2 with TRBJ2-7; 9 nucleotides agree with TRBD1. Losses at the gene ends were 5 bases for V and 4 bases for J; bases not matched to a gene: 12. This CDR3 spans 16 amino acids. Germline V CDR1 and CDR2: SGHAT, FQNNGV. In nucleotides, the CDR3 is TGTGCCAGCAGCCCTAGGGGGGGACAGGGAACTTACGAGCAGTACTTC. Translated: CASSPRGGQGTYEQYF.

The rearrangement links TRBV13 to TRBJ2-1; 9 positions agree with TRBD2. Germline assignment: CDR1 PRHDT and CDR2 FYEKMQ (reference sequence). Trimming removed 10 bases from V and 4 bases from J; junction bases left unmatched: 5. This CDR3 comprises 13 residues. The CDR3 protein is CATGSGGYNEQFF. The CDR3 DNA reads as TGTGCCACAGGTAGCGGGGGTTACAATGAGCAGTTCTTC.

This sequence joins TRBV10-3 and TRBJ2-7, with 8 bases aligning to TRBD1. Germline CDR1 reads ENHRY; CDR2 reads SYGVKD. The CDR3 spans 14 residues. V dropped 6 bases and J dropped 2; count of bases not matched to a gene: 6. CDR3 in amino acids: CAISSGQVAYEQYF. The CDR3 DNA sequence: TGTGCCATCAGCTCGGGACAGGTAGCCTACGAGCAGTACTTC.

This sequence joins TRBV5-1 and TRBJ2-3; TRBD2 is a possible D gene (5 bases). This CDR3 spans 14 amino acids. From germline, CDR1 is SGHRS and CDR2 YFSETQ. The V end lost 4 bases, the J end lost 0 bases, and 9 bases lay between the germline ends. The CDR3 nucleotides read TGCGCCAGCAGCCTACCGGGAAGCACAGATACGCAGTATTTT. Amino acid sequence: CASSLPGSTDTQYF.

The chain joins TRBV30 to TRBJ1-1, with a weak D call TRBD1 (5 bases). The CDR3 is 12 amino acids. V lost 5 bases and J lost 1, with 8 bases in between. Germline V gene sequence: CDR1 GTSNPN, CDR2 SVGIG (reference sequence). The CDR3 DNA reads as TGTGCCTGGGGTCAGGGGAACACTGAAGCTTTCTTT. Its protein product is CAWGQGNTEAFF.

This chain joins TRBV7-8 and TRBJ2-1; TRBD1 is a possible D gene (6 bases). The CDR3 spans 15 residues. Germline V lookup: CDR1 SGHVS, CDR2 FQNEAQ. Trimming removed 4 bases at V and 7 bases at J, with 17 bases between. CDR3 sequence (DNA): TGTGCCAGCAGCTGGGACACCTCCCCAAATAATGAGCAGTTCTTC. Amino acid sequence: CASSWDTSPNNEQFF.

V is TRBV25-1 and J is TRBJ1-6, with D possibly TRBD1 on 6 matching bases. The V end lost 4 bases, the J end lost 9 bases, and 13 bases lay between the germline ends. Per the germline V gene, CDR1 is MGHDK and CDR2 is SYGVNS. The CDR3 spans 14 residues. CDR3 amino acids: CASSVTGMGSPLHF. For the CDR3, the DNA is TGTGCCAGCAGTGTAACAGGGATGGGTTCACCCCTCCACTTT.

CDR3 nucleotide sequence: TGTGCCAGCAGCTTGAACCGGCAGAATTCACCCCTCCACTTT. As protein: CASSLNRQNSPLHF. The chain couples TRBV11-2 to TRBJ1-6; unclear D gene. Germline V gene sequence: CDR1 SGHAT, CDR2 FQNNGV. CDR3 length: 14 amino acids. Trimming stripped 3 bases from V and 7 bases from J, with 10 bases between.

The chain is built from TRBV7-9 and TRBJ1-6; 10 bases map to TRBD1. The CDR3 covers 17 residues. Germline lookup yields CDR1 SEHNR and CDR2 FQNEAQ (reference sequence). Trimming removed 4 bases from V and 4 bases from J; junction bases left unmatched: 7. This CDR3 reads CASSSWTGGRYNSPLHF. The CDR3 DNA sequence: TGTGCCAGCAGCTCCTGGACAGGGGGAAGGTATAATTCACCCCTCCACTTT.

The genes are TRBV5-1 and TRBJ2-2, with a weak D call TRBD2 (6 bases). Trimming pared 2 bases from V and 3 bases from J, leaving 8 bases between. The CDR3 length is 14 residues. Per germline, CDR1 SGHRS and CDR2 YFSETQ. The CDR3 loop reads CASSFQRDTGELFF. The CDR3 DNA reads as TGCGCCAGCAGCTTCCAGCGGGACACCGGGGAGCTGTTTTTT.

This chain links TRBV10-2 with TRBJ2-7; no definite D call. The CDR3 loop spans 11 amino acids. V was cut by 2 bases and J by 5 bases, with 4 bases left in between. Germline V gene lookup returns CDR1 WSHSY and CDR2 SAAADI. The CDR3 loop reads CASSEGNEQYF. The DNA for the CDR3 is TGCGCCAGCAGTGAGGGGAACGAGCAGTACTTC.

The rearrangement joins TRBV3-1 (or the pseudogene TRBV3-2) to TRBJ2-3; D unclear. In germline, CDR1 is LGHDT, CDR2 YNNKEL (reference sequence). The CDR3 length is 11 residues. The ends were cut back, 2 bases at V and 6 bases at J, with 3 bases in the middle. The CDR3 protein is CASSQLDTQYF. In DNA form, the CDR3 reads TGTGCCAGCAGCCAACTGGATACGCAGTATTTT.

CDR3 amino acids: CASSPPVGTGELFF. The CDR3 DNA sequence: TGTGCCAGCTCACCACCGGTGGGTACCGGGGAGCTGTTTTTT. The rearrangement links TRBV18 to TRBJ2-2; no clear D gene. The CDR3 spans 14 residues. With 0 bases removed from V and 5 bases from J, the gap between germline ends came to 7 bases. CDR1 and CDR2 (germline): KGHSH, LQKENI.